This T cell receptor beta chain was sequenced in a study of blood T cell repertoires in COVID-19 (dated by TCRdb to 2019 to 2021). In the study overall: Collaborator samples came from the United States, Italy and Spain and covered acute and convalescent phases of COVID-19. Where available, HLA class I and class II types were taken from metadata supplied by the sample provider and were not determined by assay-based typing. The repertoires were released in a freely available public database intended as a resource for research on the immune response to SARS-CoV-2. The samples were drawn from the first 160 participants of the ongoing ImmuneRACE study and from 1,254 subjects provided by 6 global collaborators. Deeply sampled blood TCRbeta repertoires from subjects exposed to, actively infected with, or recovered from COVID-19 were included in the dataset. Sample metadata almost always included a de-identified subject ID, COVID-19 status, age in years and sex. The prospective study material was composed of cDNA or gDNA derived from T cells, B-cell-depleted T cells, or PBMCs. Results the study describes overall, beyond this receptor: The amount of clinical and demographic metadata varied by source and participant and was provided uncurated.

In the prospective study, participants were roughly 18 to 89 years old, resided in about 25 geographic areas of the United States, and were enrolled through a virtual design. In the prospective study, participants were assigned to cohorts based on the clinical history participants reported in a screening survey and a study questionnaire. Recovered participants in ImmuneRACE Cohort 3 were defined by two consecutive negative NP/OP PCR tests, clearance by a healthcare professional, or resolution of symptoms. Each participant in the prospective study had whole blood, serum and a nasopharyngeal or oropharyngeal swab collected by mobile phlebotomists. Prospective study participants could optionally give additional blood draws and questionnaires over an approximately 2-month period. Blood samples from the prospective study were shipped frozen or at room temperature prior to DNA extraction. Note on this clone: No cognate antigen has been identified for it. No per-base quality is available; no much larger clone lies one base away.

V lost 4 bases and J lost 7 bases; the stretch between them is 15 bases long. CDR1 and CDR2 (SGHRS, YFSETQ) derive from the germline V gene. The CDR3 holds 15 amino acids from the cysteine to the phenylalanine. The only DNA kept is the CDR3, 45 bases in frame from the first base. The immunoSEQ Assay, a bias-controlled multiplex PCR, was used to amplify TCRbeta CDR3 regions from genomic DNA. In the original analysis: The number of nucleated cells in each sample was estimated by amplification of reference gene primers within the assay. To quantify the absolute abundance of each unique TCRbeta CDR3 rearrangement, sequence reads were collapsed and filtered. For each sample, productive Simpson clonality was calculated as the square root of Simpson's diversity index over productive rearrangements. Sourced from immuneACCESS, this table was stored by TCRdb with only in-frame sequences that have V and J called. A share of the clones is absent; for the studies checked, an unresolved V gene accounts for under half, and the remainder has no known explanation. The V and J calls and clone size are taken from that table; D and trimming were inferred from the DNA. This sample is represented by 110,000 to 150,000 clones; roughly three quarters of them were singletons. The ten most abundant clones make up 6% of the sample.

The TCR originated in a woman between 45 and 60 years old who had recovered from COVID-19. The V and J genes are TRBV5-1 and TRBJ1-6; no D segment can be confidently identified. The sample consisted of PBMCs or T cells enriched from blood (not recorded which). The base sequence is TGCGCCAGCAGCCTCGCGGTTGTATCCAATTCACCCCTCCACTTT. It specifies CASSLAVVSNSPLHF.